This TCR beta chain stems from a study of human T cells and chemical hapten exposure. The study, taken as a whole, reports: Patch test score tracked positively with PT1 expanded TCR counts. No shift was seen in TCRs above 1 in 1000 frequency with DPC sensitization.

The CDR3 extends over 14 amino acids. Trimming left V 4 bases short and J 0 bases short, with 9 bases between. Germline CDR1 and CDR2: LGHNA and YNFKEQ. TCRdb used MiXCR to reprocess the RACE reads, holding one entry per CDR3 protein. The profile shows about 120,000 distinct CDR3 sequences, approximately 12% of them singletons. Remarks on this clonotype: Its target is unknown.

Sample time point: pre-sensitization, week 0. The treatment denotes: therapeutic diphenylcyclopropenone sensitization with weekly scalp DPC. Sequencing was performed on whole blood, taken in connection with sensitization to the hapten diphenylcyclopropenone (DPC). The receptor was derived from a woman aged 18 to 35 with alopecia areata. Some clones in this sample may be carry-over from other donors' samples. This sequence joins TRBV4-2 and TRBJ1-2; D gene unclear. Here the CDR3 reads CASSLVSSNYGYTF. Here the CDR3 DNA reads TGTGCCAGCAGCCTAGTCTCATCTAACTATGGCTACACCTTC.